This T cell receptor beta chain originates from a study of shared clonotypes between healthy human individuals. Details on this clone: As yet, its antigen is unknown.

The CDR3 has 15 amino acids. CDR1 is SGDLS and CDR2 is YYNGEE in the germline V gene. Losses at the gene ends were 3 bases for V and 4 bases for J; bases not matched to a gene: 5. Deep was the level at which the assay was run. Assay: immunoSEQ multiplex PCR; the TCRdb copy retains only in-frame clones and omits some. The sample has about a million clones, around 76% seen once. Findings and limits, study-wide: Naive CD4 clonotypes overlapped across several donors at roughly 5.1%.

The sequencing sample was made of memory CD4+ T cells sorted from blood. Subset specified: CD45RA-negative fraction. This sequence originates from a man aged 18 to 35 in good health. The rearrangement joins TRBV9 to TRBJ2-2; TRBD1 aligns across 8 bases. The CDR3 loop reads CASSATGAGTGELFF. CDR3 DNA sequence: TGTGCCAGCAGCGCGACAGGGGCCGGCACCGGGGAGCTGTTTTTT. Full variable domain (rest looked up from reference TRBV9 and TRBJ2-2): DSGVTQTPKHLITATGQRVTLRCSPRSGDLSVYWYQQSLDQGLQFLIQYYNGEERAKGNILERFSAQQFPDLHSELNLSSLELGDSALYFCASSATGAGTGELFFGEGSRLTVL.